This T cell receptor (beta chain) was identified during a study of blood T cell repertoires in COVID-19. Study-level information: Samples came from the United States, Italy and Spain, spanning acute and convalescent COVID-19.

The assay was immunoSEQ multiplex PCR, and TCRdb's table has in-frame clones only and misses some. The repertoire has around 130,000 clones, roughly 83% of them found once; the top ten carry about 17%. The germline V gene encodes CDR1 SQVTM and CDR2 ANQGSEA. The CDR3 has 11 amino acids. V lost 3 bases, J lost 4 bases, and 6 bases lay in between. The specimen was peripheral blood. The V and J genes are TRBV29-1 and TRBJ1-2; D gene unclear. The TCR originated in a woman aged 80 or older with acute or convalescent COVID-19. For the CDR3, the DNA is TGCAGCGTTGATGAGTTCTATGGCTACACCTTC. Its protein product is CSVDEFYGYTF.